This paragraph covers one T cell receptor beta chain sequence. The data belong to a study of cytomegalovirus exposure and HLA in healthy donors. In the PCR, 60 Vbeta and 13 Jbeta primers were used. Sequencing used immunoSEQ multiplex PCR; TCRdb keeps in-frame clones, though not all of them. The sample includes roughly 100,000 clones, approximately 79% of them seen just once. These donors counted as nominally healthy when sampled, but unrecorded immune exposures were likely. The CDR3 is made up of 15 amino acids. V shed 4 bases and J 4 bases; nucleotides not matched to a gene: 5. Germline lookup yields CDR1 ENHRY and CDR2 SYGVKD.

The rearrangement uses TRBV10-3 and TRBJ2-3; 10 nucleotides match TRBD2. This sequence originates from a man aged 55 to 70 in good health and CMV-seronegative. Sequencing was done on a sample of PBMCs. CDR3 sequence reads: CAISGSGGAADTQYF. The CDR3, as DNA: TGTGCCATCAGTGGGAGCGGGGGGGCAGCAGATACGCAGTATTTT.